These 9 T cell receptor beta chains originate from one sample sequenced in a study of blood T cell repertoires in COVID-19. Assay: immunoSEQ multiplex PCR; the TCRdb copy retains only in-frame clones and omits some. The sample contains 200,000 to 250,000 clones, over 80% of which appear only once. Sequenced sample: peripheral blood. The receptors were sampled from a man under 40 who had recovered from COVID-19.

In this sample, this clone turned up once. The DNA of the CDR3 is TGTGCCAGCAGTCAAATAACAGGGGGATATCAGGGGAGCAATCAGCCCCAGCATTTT. The encoded protein is CASSQITGGYQGSNQPQHF. This chain joins TRBV6-6 and TRBJ1-5, with TRBD1 matching over 8 bases. CDR3 length: 19 residues. V shed 5 bases and J 1 base; nucleotides not matched to a gene: 16. Looked up from germline, CDR1 is MNHNY and CDR2 is SVGAGI (reference sequence).

This clone has a handful of counts. The chain couples TRBV10-3 to TRBJ1-5; D may be TRBD1 (5 bases). The CDR3 consists of 15 residues. Trimming left V 0 bases short and J 6 bases short, with 12 bases between. Germline CDR1 ENHRY, CDR2 SYGVKD. CDR3 amino acids: CAISESGQGGQPQHF. CDR3 coding DNA: TGTGCCATCAGTGAGTCGGGGCAGGGCGGTCAGCCCCAGCATTTT.

The chain couples TRBV10-3 to TRBJ2-1; tentative D call: TRBD1 (5 bases). CDR1 and CDR2 (germline): ENHRY, SYGVKD. The V end lost 3 bases, the J end lost 10 bases, and 10 bases lay between the germline ends. The CDR3 loop spans 12 amino acids. Written as DNA, the CDR3 is TGTGCCATCAGTGACAGGGCCTACGAGCAGTTCTTC. This codes for CAISDRAYEQFF.

The J gene is TRBJ2-6, the V gene TRBV11-1; no definite D call. CDR1 SGHAT and CDR2 FQDESV come from the germline V gene (reference sequence). CDR3 length equals 16 residues. Trimming removed 5 bases from V and 0 bases from J, with 11 bases in between. CDR3 in amino acids: CASSHSTGSGANVLTF. CDR3 sequence (DNA): TGTGCCAGCAGCCATTCGACGGGCTCTGGGGCCAACGTCCTGACTTTC. Using reference TRBV11-1 and TRBJ2-6 for the parts outside the CDR3, the full variable domain is EAEVAQSPRYKITEKSQAVAFWCDPISGHATLYWYRQILGQGPELLVQFQDESVVDDSQLPKDRFSAERLKGVDSTLKIQPAELGDSAMYLCASSHSTGSGANVLTFGAGSRLTVL.

The chain couples TRBV10-2 to TRBJ2-7, with 10 bases fitting TRBD1. The CDR3 length is 15 residues. CDR1 is WSHSY and CDR2 is SAAADI in the germline V gene. V shed 6 bases, J shed 1 base, and the junction held 6 bases outside the gene matches. DNA for the CDR3: TGCGCCAGCAGCCAGGGGACAGGGGCATCCTACGAGCAGTACTTC. Translation gives CASSQGTGASYEQYF.

This chain links TRBV6-1 with TRBJ2-1; 15 nucleotides agree with TRBD2. The CDR3 consists of 16 residues. The trim removed 2 bases at V and 8 bases at J, leaving 4 bases unmatched. In germline, CDR1 is MNHNS, CDR2 SASEGT. The CDR3 DNA is TGTGCCAGCAGTGAATCCGGACTAGCGGGAGGGGATGAGCAGTTCTTC. Translation: CASSESGLAGGDEQFF.

This clone was found a few times. The rearrangement links TRBV11-2 to TRBJ2-1; 10 bases align to TRBD1. Germline V gene lookup returns CDR1 SGHAT and CDR2 FQNNGV. The ends lost 1 base at V and 7 bases at J; junction bases unmatched: 7. This CDR3 has 16 amino acids. The CDR3 nucleotides read TGTGCCAGCAGCTTAGTCCGGGACAGGGGCATTAATGAGCAGTTCTTC. Protein product: CASSLVRDRGINEQFF. Full variable domain (outside the CDR3, taken from reference TRBV11-2 and TRBJ2-1): EAGVAQSPRYKIIEKRQSVAFWCNPISGHATLYWYQQILGQGPKLLIQFQNNGVVDDSQLPKDRFSAERLKGVDSTLKIQPAKLEDSAVYLCASSLVRDRGINEQFFGPGTRLTVL.

The chain uses TRBV28 and TRBJ1-1; 9 bases are shared with TRBD1. CDR3 size: 14 residues. J gave up 1 base and V 6 bases, and 3 bases lay outside the gene matches. Germline CDR1 MDHEN, CDR2 SYDVKM. The CDR3 DNA reads as TGTGCCAGCAGGTTGACAGGGGGGAACACTGAAGCTTTCTTT. Translation: CASRLTGGNTEAFF. Combining the CDR3 with reference TRBV28 and TRBJ1-1 gives the whole variable domain DVKVTQSSRYLVKRTGEKVFLECVQDMDHENMFWYRQDPGLGLRLIYFSYDVKMKEKGDIPEGYSVSREKKERFSLILESASTNQTSMYLCASRLTGGNTEAFFGQGTRLTVV.

V gene TRBV27 combines with J gene TRBJ2-7; possible D gene TRBD1, 6 bases. Germline CDR1 and CDR2: MNHEY and SMNVEV (reference sequence). CDR3 length equals 14 residues. Deletions cut 7 bases from V and 6 bases from J, with 19 bases between. The CDR3 reads CASTSLTGRTEQYF. CDR3 in DNA: TGTGCCAGCACCTCTTTGACAGGCCGGACCGAGCAGTACTTC.